This T cell receptor beta chain came from a study of blood T cell repertoires in COVID-19. About the research overall: The United States, Italy and Spain were the sources of the acute and convalescent COVID-19 samples. PBMCs, B-cell-depleted T cells, or T cells were the source of the cDNA or gDNA that made up the material.

Authors' data handling: Counts of nucleated cells, estimated from reference gene primer amplification, were obtained. TCRdb keeps only in-frame clones here, not all; method: immunoSEQ multiplex PCR. That table furnishes V, J and clone size, whereas the DNA furnished D and trimming. The table includes around 250,000 clones, roughly 85% detected once. The specimen sequenced was peripheral blood. The TCR originated in a woman aged 25 to 45 with active or convalescent COVID-19.

The CDR3 is CASSDVKTQETQYF. The CDR3, as DNA: TGTGCCAGCAGTGATGTGAAAACTCAAGAGACCCAGTACTTC. V usage is TRBV2 and J usage is TRBJ2-5, with D unclear. Germline loops: CDR1 SNHLY, CDR2 FYNNEI. CDR3 length: 14 amino acids. The V end lost 3 bases, the J end lost 2 bases, and 10 bases lay between the germline ends.